One sample yielded the 2 T cell receptor beta chains listed below, sequenced in a study of T-cell memory formation after mild COVID-19. TCRdb processed the 5' RACE reads anew with MiXCR; each CDR3 protein has one entry. The table has roughly 300,000 distinct CDR3 sequences, 8% to 9% seen once. What was sequenced was PBMCs or a T cell subset sorted from them (not recorded which). The receptors stem from a man between 18 and 29 years old who had mild COVID-19 (a few samples of this study predate the infection). Cell type and time point are not known.

V and J are TRBV18 and TRBJ2-7, with TRBD1 identical over 9 bases. Germline lookup yields CDR1 KGHSH and CDR2 LQKENI. V was pared by 4 bases and J by 5 bases, with 15 bases of the junction left unmatched. The CDR3 extends over 17 amino acids. This CDR3 is CASSRTYYRGQVHEQYF. The CDR3 DNA follows: TGTGCCAGCTCACGTACGTATTACAGGGGGCAGGTCCACGAGCAGTACTTC.

This clonotype appeared many times. J is TRBJ2-3 and V is TRBV12-3 or TRBV12-4; perhaps TRBD2 as D (7 bases). This CDR3 has 15 residues. V was trimmed by 7 bases and J by 4 bases, leaving 18 bases between them. CDR3 in DNA: TGTGCCAGCATCCTGGGAGGGGGGGCCGCAGATACGCAGTATTTT. Amino acid sequence: CASILGGGAADTQYF.